Presented here are 20 T cell receptor beta chains from one specimen sequenced in a study of chemoradiotherapy in HPV16-positive cancers. Sequencing was performed with immunoSEQ multiplex PCR; in TCRdb, only in-frame clones are kept and a portion is missing. The table has about 35,000 clones, 92% seen once. The sequences come from blood, collected from a patient who underwent chemoradiotherapy. Receptors originate from a human donor with HPV-associated anogenital cancer.

This rearrangement joins TRBV30 to TRBJ2-1; D is uncertain. Per germline, CDR1 GTSNPN and CDR2 SVGIG (reference sequence). The CDR3 is 12 amino acids. Trimming pared 0 bases from V and 8 bases from J, leaving 8 bases between. For the CDR3, the DNA is TGTGCCTGGAGTGTACCCGTACATGAGCAGTTCTTC. Protein: CAWSVPVHEQFF.

This rearrangement joins TRBV25-1 to TRBJ1-2; no firm D call. The CDR3 is 13 amino acids. V was shortened by 3 bases and J by 4 bases, with 9 bases between the two germline ends. Looked up from germline, CDR1 is MGHDK and CDR2 is SYGVNS. The DNA of the CDR3 is TGTGCCAGCAGTGAGGGCACCGCCTATGGCTACACCTTC. It translates to CASSEGTAYGYTF.

This chain connects TRBV7-2 to TRBJ2-3; D perhaps matches TRBD2 (6 bases). CDR1 and CDR2 from the germline V gene are SGHTA and FQGNSA. Trimming removed 4 bases from V and 0 bases from J, with 11 bases in between. This CDR3 contains 15 residues. The CDR3, as DNA: TGTGCCAGCAGCTCCGGGGGATTTAGCACAGATACGCAGTATTTT. This gives the protein CASSSGGFSTDTQYF.

This rearrangement joins TRBV5-1 to TRBJ2-1, with no clear D. Germline-derived CDR1 and CDR2 are SGHRS and YFSETQ. Trimming left V 1 base short and J 9 bases short, with 8 bases between. CDR3 length: 12 residues. CDR3 coding DNA: TGCGCCAGCAGCTTGCTGGGCGGTGAGCAGTTCTTC. Its protein is CASSLLGGEQFF.

The gene calls are TRBV5-4 and TRBJ1-2; D might be TRBD1 (5 bases). V lost 0 bases to trimming and J lost 0 bases, with 12 bases between them. The CDR3 covers 16 residues. Germline V gene sequence: CDR1 SGHNT, CDR2 YYREEE (reference sequence). In DNA form, the CDR3 reads TGTGCCAGCAGCTTGGCCTCTAAGGGGACTAACTATGGCTACACCTTC. This gives the protein CASSLASKGTNYGYTF.

V gene TRBV5-5 combines with J gene TRBJ1-5, with 10 nucleotides matching TRBD1. There are 15 residues in the CDR3. V gave up 2 bases and J gave up 11 bases; unmatched junction bases: 10. Germline CDR1 reads SGHKS; CDR2 reads YYEKEE (reference sequence). The CDR3 DNA reads TGTGCCAGCAGCTTAGACCGAGGACAGGGGGAGTCCCAGCATTTT. It is translated as CASSLDRGQGESQHF.

The chain joins TRBV9 to TRBJ1-1; 10 bases fit TRBD1. CDR1 and CDR2 (germline): SGDLS, YYNGEE. Losses at the gene ends were 3 bases for V and 4 bases for J; bases not matched to a gene: 3. CDR3 length: 14 residues. The CDR3 DNA is TGTGCCAGCAGCGCCGGGGACAGGGGCACTGAAGCTTTCTTT. As protein: CASSAGDRGTEAFF. The full variable domain, with the rest looked up from reference TRBV9 and TRBJ1-1, is DSGVTQTPKHLITATGQRVTLRCSPRSGDLSVYWYQQSLDQGLQFLIQYYNGEERAKGNILERFSAQQFPDLHSELNLSSLELGDSALYFCASSAGDRGTEAFFGQGTRLTVV.

The chain couples TRBV9 to TRBJ2-1; maybe TRBD1 (6 bases). V shed 7 bases and J shed 8 bases, with 10 bases lying between them. This CDR3 spans 11 amino acids. From germline, CDR1 is SGDLS and CDR2 YYNGEE. CDR3 sequence: CASLGGYEQFF. DNA of the CDR3: TGTGCCAGCTTAGGGGGATATGAGCAGTTCTTC.

The chain couples TRBV11-2 to TRBJ2-5, with 9 nucleotides matching TRBD1. The CDR3 is made up of 16 amino acids. The V segment lost 5 bases and the J segment 2 bases; nucleotides outside the gene matches: 9. Germline V gene sequence: CDR1 SGHAT, CDR2 FQNNGV. The CDR3 sequence: CASSPYGQGIQETQYF. CDR3 DNA: TGTGCCAGCAGCCCCTACGGACAGGGGATACAAGAGACCCAGTACTTC.

The chain couples TRBV5-1 to TRBJ2-1; D is unclear. The CDR3 sequence is 13 residues long. CDR1 is SGHRS, CDR2 YFSETQ, per germline. V dropped 1 base and J dropped 7 bases, with 9 bases sitting between them. The CDR3 here is CASSLLPRNEQFF. Here the CDR3 DNA reads TGCGCCAGCAGCTTGCTTCCGAGGAATGAGCAGTTCTTC.

A few counts support this clone. The chain joins TRBV6-5 to TRBJ2-2, with D perhaps matching TRBD1 or TRBD2 (6 bases each). V was cut by 3 bases and J by 1 base, with 9 bases left in between. This CDR3 region has 15 residues. CDR1 and CDR2 from the germline V gene are MNHEY and SVGAGI. The CDR3 sequence: CASSYEGGNTGELFF. In DNA form, the CDR3 reads TGTGCCAGCAGTTATGAGGGGGGGAACACCGGGGAGCTGTTTTTT.

The rearrangement uses TRBV7-3 and TRBJ2-2; possibly TRBD2 for D (6 bases). The germline V and J ends were trimmed by 4 bases and 2 bases, with 8 bases remaining between them. CDR3 size: 14 residues. CDR1 is SGHTA, CDR2 FQGTGA, per germline. DNA of the CDR3: TGTGCCAGCAGCTCGGACTACAACACCGGGGAGCTGTTTTTT. Translated, it gives CASSSDYNTGELFF. Filled out from reference TRBV7-3 and TRBJ2-2, the complete variable domain reads GAGVSQTPSNKVTEKGKYVELRCDPISGHTALYWYRQSLGQGPEFLIYFQGTGAADDSGLPNDRFFAVRPEGSVSTLKIQRTERGDSAVYLCASSSDYNTGELFFGEGSRLTVL.

This rearrangement joins TRBV19 to TRBJ2-7; D may be TRBD1 or TRBD2 (5 bases each). The CDR3 consists of 15 residues. Trimming stripped 0 bases from V and 0 bases from J, with 9 bases between. Germline V gives CDR1 LNHDA, CDR2 SQIVND (reference sequence). CDR3 bases: TGTGCCAGTAGTATAGATCTAGGGACCTCCTACGAGCAGTACTTC. This codes for CASSIDLGTSYEQYF.

V is TRBV5-1 and J is TRBJ2-7, with D uncertain. The CDR3 has 15 amino acids. Trimming left V 5 bases short and J 7 bases short, with 22 bases between. Per the germline V gene, CDR1 is SGHRS and CDR2 is YFSETQ. CDR3 loop: CASRSQSTRSEEQYF. The DNA for the CDR3 is TGCGCCAGCAGATCCCAGTCTACCAGGTCGGAAGAGCAGTACTTC.

CDR3 in DNA: TGTGCCAGCAGCTTAGTGGCGGGTCCTTACTCTGGAAACACCATATATTTT. As protein: CASSLVAGPYSGNTIYF. The chain uses TRBV7-8 and TRBJ1-3, with D uncertain. Germline assignment: CDR1 SGHVS and CDR2 FQNEAQ. The CDR3 has 17 amino acids. V dropped 1 base and J dropped 0 bases, with 13 bases sitting between them.

The table lists this clone with a count of one. The chain recombines TRBV14 with TRBJ2-1; either TRBD1 or TRBD2 may fit D (6 bases each). Trimming stripped 5 bases from V and 4 bases from J, with 9 bases between. The CDR3 has 13 residues. Germline CDR1 and CDR2: SGHDN and FVKESK. CDR3 in amino acids: CASSKGGYNEQFF. In DNA, the CDR3 is TGTGCCAGCAGCAAAGGGGGGTACAATGAGCAGTTCTTC. Combining the CDR3 with reference TRBV14 and TRBJ2-1 gives the whole variable domain EAGVTQFPSHSVIEKGQTVTLRCDPISGHDNLYWYRRVMGKEIKFLLHFVKESKQDESGMPNNRFLAERTGGTYSTLKVQPAELEDSGVYFCASSKGGYNEQFFGPGTRLTVL.

The CDR3 sequence is CASSAGGSSYNEQFF. As DNA, the CDR3 is TGTGCCAGCAGCGCCGGGGGGAGCTCCTACAATGAGCAGTTCTTC. The chain employs TRBV9 and TRBJ2-1; 7 nucleotides align to TRBD2. The CDR3 is made up of 15 amino acids. CDR1 SGDLS and CDR2 YYNGEE come from the germline V gene. Losses at the gene ends were 3 bases for V and 0 bases for J; bases not matched to a gene: 3.

The rearrangement links TRBV5-1 to TRBJ2-7; 14 bases are a match to TRBD2. Germline loops: CDR1 SGHRS, CDR2 YFSETQ. The V segment lost 4 bases and the J segment 3 bases; nucleotides outside the gene matches: 9. The CDR3 consists of 17 residues. The CDR3 coding sequence is TGCGCCAGCAGCCTCGGACTAGCGGGGGGCGGGCTCTACGAGCAGTACTTC. Translated, it gives CASSLGLAGGGLYEQYF. The full variable domain, in which reference TRBV5-1 and TRBJ2-7 provide the parts outside the CDR3, is KAGVTQTPRYLIKTRGQQVTLSCSPISGHRSVSWYQQTPGQGLQFLFEYFSETQRNKGNFPGRFSGRQFSNSRSEMNVSTLELGDSALYLCASSLGLAGGGLYEQYFGPGTRLTVT.

This rearrangement joins TRBV7-3 to TRBJ1-2, with 7 bases matching TRBD1. The germline gives CDR1 SGHTA, CDR2 FQGTGA. This CDR3 has 12 residues. The V segment lost 2 bases and the J segment 8 bases; nucleotides outside the gene matches: 2. The CDR3 DNA sequence: TGTGCCAGCAGCTTACCGGGACAGGGCTACACCTTC. Amino acid sequence: CASSLPGQGYTF.

The chain uses TRBV4-2 and TRBJ1-4; no definite D call. This CDR3 comprises 16 residues. The V end was cut by 0 bases, the J end by 0 bases, with 8 bases between. Germline CDR1 LGHNA, CDR2 YNFKEQ. This CDR3 is CASSQDASATNEKLFF. The CDR3 DNA is TGTGCCAGCAGCCAAGATGCGTCGGCAACTAATGAAAAACTGTTTTTT.